The 9 T cell receptor beta chains given below trace back to one sample, sequenced in a study of early T cells in non-severe SARS-CoV-2 infection. One entry per CDR3 protein results from TCRdb running MiXCR on the 5' RACE reads. The table includes tens of thousands of distinct CDR3 sequences, around 10% detected once. The specimen sequenced was whole blood. The source of these receptors is an adult who was a healthcare worker with PCR-confirmed SARS-CoV-2 infection or an uninfected control (not recorded which).

The chain is built from TRBV6-6 and TRBJ2-1; TRBD2 matches at 11 bases. The CDR3 consists of 16 residues. The ends lost 6 bases at V and 6 bases at J; junction bases unmatched: 10. Germline V gene lookup returns CDR1 MNHNY and CDR2 SVGAGI (reference sequence). CDR3 in DNA: TGTGCCAGCAGCCGTGTTAGCGGGGGGGCTATCAATGAGCAGTTCTTC. Protein sequence: CASSRVSGGAINEQFF.

V gene TRBV29-1 combines with J gene TRBJ2-6; the D is unclear. With 1 base removed from V and 4 bases from J, the gap between germline ends came to 5 bases. The CDR3 runs 13 residues. The V gene's germline CDR1 is SQVTM and CDR2 ANQGSEA. CDR3 nucleotides: TGCAGCGTTGAAGTAACCGGGGCCAACGTCCTGACTTTC. The encoded protein is CSVEVTGANVLTF.

This clonotype was counted a few times. V is TRBV20-1 and J is TRBJ1-5; 7 nucleotides agree with TRBD1. Germline-derived CDR1 and CDR2 are DFQATT and SNEGSKA (reference sequence). The CDR3 length is 16 residues. The junction had 8 bases not matched to a gene; V was cut back by 0 bases and J by 3 bases. This CDR3 is CSARDPTGRTNQPQHF. In DNA, the CDR3 is TGCAGTGCTAGAGATCCGACAGGGAGGACCAATCAGCCCCAGCATTTT.

This clonotype appeared once. The rearrangement joins TRBV19 to TRBJ2-2; D is undetermined. The CDR3 contains 15 residues. The germline V gene encodes CDR1 LNHDA and CDR2 SQIVND (reference sequence). V lost 9 bases and J 1 base, leaving 15 bases between the germline ends. In DNA form, the CDR3 reads TGTGCCAGCTTAGACTCCCCACGGAACACCGGGGAGCTGTTTTTT. Protein product: CASLDSPRNTGELFF.

This clonotype came up many times. The chain employs TRBV29-1 and TRBJ2-7, with TRBD1 identical over 8 bases. Germline V gene lookup returns CDR1 SQVTM and CDR2 ANQGSEA. The CDR3 has 11 amino acids. Losses at the gene ends were 7 bases for V and 6 bases for J; bases not matched to a gene: 5. Here the CDR3 DNA reads TGCAGCGCCTCAGGGGGCGTCGAGCAGTACTTC. It is translated as CSASGGVEQYF.

This clonotype ranks as medium-sized. The genes are TRBV7-8 and TRBJ2-1; 10 bases line up with TRBD1. The J segment lost 7 bases and the V segment lost 5 bases, leaving 8 bases of the junction unmatched. This CDR3 region has 15 residues. Germline V gene lookup returns CDR1 SGHVS and CDR2 FQNEAQ. CDR3 nucleotides: TGTGCCAGCAGCCCCGGGACAGGGGTAGGGAATGAGCAGTTCTTC. Translated, it gives CASSPGTGVGNEQFF.

The chain uses TRBV18 and TRBJ2-7; 8 positions agree with TRBD1. CDR3 length: 14 amino acids. Per the germline V gene, CDR1 is KGHSH and CDR2 is LQKENI. V was clipped by 2 bases and J by 4 bases; unmatched bases: 4. In DNA, the CDR3 is TGTGCCAGCTCACCAGACAGGGGCAGGTACGAGCAGTACTTC. Protein: CASSPDRGRYEQYF.

This clonotype appeared many times. The chain couples TRBV6-5 to TRBJ2-2; 9 nucleotides agree with TRBD1. The germline V gene encodes CDR1 MNHEY and CDR2 SVGAGI. The CDR3 totals 15 residues. Unmatched junction bases numbered 6, after V lost 5 bases and J lost 5 bases. CDR3 loop: CASSVQGAGTGELFF. CDR3 nucleotides: TGTGCCAGCAGTGTACAGGGGGCTGGAACCGGGGAGCTGTTTTTT.

This clonotype turned up a few times. The CDR3 here is CASTLGTDTQYF. The CDR3 nucleotides read TGTGCCAGCACCTTGGGGACAGATACGCAGTATTTT. The chain joins TRBV28 to TRBJ2-3; D is unresolved. Trimming took off 7 bases at V and 3 bases at J, with 8 bases between the two ends. Germline V lookup: CDR1 MDHEN, CDR2 SYDVKM. CDR3 length: 12 residues.